This entry describes one T cell receptor beta chain. This clone was observed a single time. Its antigen has not been determined. No quality values exist for individual bases; no much larger clone is one base distant. At one collaborating source in Seattle, patients were enrolled during active infection and were followed longitudinally through the course of disease. Each collaborating institution followed its own protocols to collect whole blood in K2EDTA tubes. For TCRbeta analysis, collaborators shipped samples in one of three forms: frozen whole blood, isolated PBMCs, or DNA extracted from either of those sample types. From its cysteine to its phenylalanine, the CDR3 spans 14 amino acids. The sequence is cut down to CDR3 DNA, 42 bases in frame from base 1. V is clipped by 0 bases and J by 8 bases, and the sequence between their germline boundaries is 11 bases long. CDR1 and CDR2 (SGDLS, YYNGEE) derive from the germline V gene.

The sample is drawn from a study of blood T cell repertoires in COVID-19 (dated by TCRdb to about 2020). Regarding the research as a whole: Collaborator samples came from the United States, Italy and Spain and covered acute and convalescent phases of COVID-19. A de-identified subject ID, COVID-19 status, age in years and sex were almost always included in the sample metadata. Samples came from the ongoing ImmuneRACE study (first 160 participants) plus 1,254 subjects from 6 global collaborators. The repertoires were released in a freely available public database meant as a resource for research on the immune response to SARS-CoV-2. Subjects who had been exposed to COVID-19, were actively infected with it, or had recovered from it provided the deeply sampled blood TCRbeta repertoires that made up the dataset. Where HLA class I and class II types were available, the types were taken from metadata supplied by the sample provider, not from assay-based typing. The prospective study material was composed of cDNA or gDNA derived from T cells, B-cell-depleted T cells, or PBMCs. What the authors observed across the whole study: The quantity of clinical and demographic metadata differed by source and by participant and was supplied without curation.

TCRbeta CDR3 regions were amplified from genomic DNA by means of the immunoSEQ Assay, a bias-controlled multiplex PCR. The original methods were these. Within the assay, amplification of reference gene primers was used to estimate how many nucleated cells each sample contained. Sequence reads were collapsed and filtered to measure the absolute abundance of every unique TCRbeta CDR3 rearrangement. Productive Simpson clonality was computed per sample as the square root of Simpson's diversity index over productive rearrangements. Entries here come from immuneACCESS through TCRdb and include only in-frame sequences with V and J called. Some clones fail to appear in such tables; in the studies checked, an unresolved V gene covers under half of the shortfall, and the cause of the remainder is unknown. The D gene and trimming were derived from the DNA, and the V and J assignments and clone size from that table. The sample yields roughly 150,000 clones; 70% to 90% were counted once. The leading ten clones occupy about 8.8% of the sample.

The rearranged segments are TRBV9 and TRBJ2-2; the D gene cannot be named for sure. The sequence was collected from a woman at least 80 years old with COVID-19, enrolled during active disease. Sequences were obtained from peripheral blood. In nucleotides, the sequence is TGTGCCAGCAGCGTAGTCCCCGTATCTGGGGAGCTGTTTTTT. Translated, it reads CASSVVPVSGELFF.